These 8 T cell receptor beta chains originate from one sample sequenced in a study of shared clonotypes between healthy human individuals. Naive CD8 cells, CD45RO-negative and positively selected for CCR7, excluded terminally differentiated effector memory CD45RA+ cells. Using immunoSEQ multiplex PCR, the repertoire was profiled, and TCRdb retains in-frame clones only, with some absent. This sample has 500,000 to 700,000 clones, with 90% to 95% found just once. Material: naive CD8+ T cells sorted from blood. Every receptor here comes from a woman in her twenties or thirties in good health.

V gene TRBV2 combines with J gene TRBJ2-2; TRBD2 matches at 7 bases. J was trimmed by 1 base and V by 6 bases; bases with no gene match: 8. The germline gives CDR1 SNHLY, CDR2 FYNNEI. The CDR3 extends over 16 amino acids. The CDR3 reads CASRRGAGKNTGELFF. DNA of the CDR3: TGTGCCAGCAGGAGGGGAGCGGGAAAGAACACCGGGGAGCTGTTTTTT.

This chain links TRBV2 with TRBJ1-1; D perhaps matches TRBD1 (6 bases). The CDR3 spans 11 residues. V shed 6 bases and J shed 8 bases, with 10 bases lying between them. The germline V gene has CDR1 SNHLY and CDR2 FYNNEI. For the CDR3, the DNA is TGTGCCAGCAGGGGTCAGGGGGAAGCTTTCTTT. This gives the protein CASRGQGEAFF.

CDR3 nucleotide sequence: TGTGCCAGCAGCCTAAGAACGGGACAGGATTTCTATGGCTACACCTTC. Its translation: CASSLRTGQDFYGYTF. This chain connects TRBV5-4 to TRBJ1-2; 8 bases line up with TRBD1. The V gene end was trimmed by 4 bases and the J gene end by 4 bases; junction bases not matched to a gene: 12. The CDR3 totals 16 residues. Germline CDR1 and CDR2: SGHNT and YYREEE (reference sequence).

Regarding this clone: Additional DNA sequences in this sample encode the identical CDR3. The J gene is TRBJ2-7, the V gene TRBV7-9; no definite D call. Between the trimmed V and J ends, which lost 3 bases and 3 bases, there was a span of 6 bases. The length of the CDR3 is 12 residues. CDR1 is SEHNR, CDR2 FQNEAQ, per germline (reference sequence). The CDR3 DNA follows: TGTGCCAGCAGCTTGCGAAGCTACGAGCAGTACTTC. It yields the protein CASSLRSYEQYF.

As for this clone: The sample holds other DNA sequences that translate to the same CDR3. The gene calls are TRBV7-9 and TRBJ2-7; D is ambiguous. The germline CDR1 and CDR2 sequences are SEHNR and FQNEAQ (reference sequence). This CDR3 spans 12 amino acids. Between the trimmed V and J ends, which lost 0 bases and 4 bases, there was a span of 4 bases. The CDR3 loop reads CASSLAAYEQYF. CDR3 in DNA: TGTGCCAGCAGCTTAGCCGCTTACGAGCAGTACTTC.

V and J are TRBV27 and TRBJ2-7, with 8 bases fitting TRBD1. Looked up from germline, CDR1 is MNHEY and CDR2 is SMNVEV (reference sequence). The CDR3 has 16 residues. The V and J ends lost 8 bases and 4 bases, in that order; junction bases with no gene match: 16. The CDR3 nucleotides are TGTGCCAGCGCATTTGGGACAGACAGGGGCCCATACGAGCAGTACTTC. It is translated as CASAFGTDRGPYEQYF.

This clone was detected only once. The rearrangement joins TRBV10-1 to TRBJ2-7, with 9 positions matching TRBD2. Germline loops: CDR1 WNHNN, CDR2 SYGVQD (reference sequence). There are 14 residues in the CDR3. Trimming at V came to 7 bases and at J to 0 bases, leaving 4 bases not matched to a gene. The CDR3 bases are TGCGCCAGCAAGATTAGCGGGAGCTCCTACGAGCAGTACTTC. Amino acid sequence: CASKISGSSYEQYF.

This clone occurred once. The chain uses TRBV13 and TRBJ2-5; D not certain. Trimming cost V 5 bases and J 3 bases, with 10 bases left between them. Germline assignment: CDR1 PRHDT and CDR2 FYEKMQ (reference sequence). This CDR3 region has 13 residues. CDR3 coding DNA: TGTGCCAGCAGCGACGGGTTAGAAGAGACCCAGTACTTC. Amino acid sequence: CASSDGLEETQYF. Full variable domain (missing parts from reference TRBV13 and TRBJ2-5): AAGVIQSPRHLIKEKRETATLKCYPIPRHDTVYWYQQGPGQDPQFLISFYEKMQSDKGSIPDRFSAQQFSDYHSELNMSSLELGDSALYFCASSDGLEETQYFGPGTRLLVL.